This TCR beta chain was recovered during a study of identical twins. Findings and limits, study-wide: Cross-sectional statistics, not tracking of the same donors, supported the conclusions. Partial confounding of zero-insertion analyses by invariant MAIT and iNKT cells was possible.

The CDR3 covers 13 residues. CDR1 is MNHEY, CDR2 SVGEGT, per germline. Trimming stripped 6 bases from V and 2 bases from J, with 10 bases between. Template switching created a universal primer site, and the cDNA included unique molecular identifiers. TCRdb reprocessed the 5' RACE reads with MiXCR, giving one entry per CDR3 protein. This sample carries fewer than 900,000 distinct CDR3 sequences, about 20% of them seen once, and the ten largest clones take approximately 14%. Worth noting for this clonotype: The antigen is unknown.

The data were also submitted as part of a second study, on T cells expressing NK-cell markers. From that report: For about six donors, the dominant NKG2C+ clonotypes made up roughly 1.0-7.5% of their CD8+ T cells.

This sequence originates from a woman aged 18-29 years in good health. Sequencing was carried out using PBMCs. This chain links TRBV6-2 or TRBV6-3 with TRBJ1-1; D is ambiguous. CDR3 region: CASRDQPNTEAFF. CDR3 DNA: TGTGCCAGCAGAGACCAACCCAACACTGAAGCTTTCTTT.